This T cell receptor (beta chain) was recovered during a study of control samples from healthy donors and cancer patients. Sequenced by immunoSEQ multiplex PCR; TCRdb stores in-frame clones only, minus some. This table has approximately 82,000 clones, 94% appearing once. The sequenced material came from blood. The TCR originated in a woman under 30 in good health.

The CDR3 coding sequence is TGTGCCAGCAGCTTGTCAGCGGGAGGGCTCAAAAACATTCAGTACTTC. Protein: CASSLSAGGLKNIQYF. The chain has TRBV5-4 and TRBJ2-4, with TRBD2 matching 10 bases. Germline V lookup: CDR1 SGHNT, CDR2 YYREEE (reference sequence). The CDR3 covers 16 residues. Trimming at V came to 1 base and at J to 3 bases, leaving 4 bases not matched to a gene.